The 17 T cell receptor beta chains below all came from one sample that was sequenced in a study of radiotherapy plus CTLA-4 blockade in lung cancer. Profiling relied on immunoSEQ multiplex PCR, and the TCRdb table lists in-frame clones only, not all of them. The data show about 14,000 clones, less than 75% seen once. The sample consisted of peripheral blood, taken from a patient treated with radiotherapy plus ipilimumab. Receptor source: a human donor with non-small cell lung cancer whose response to radiotherapy plus ipilimumab could not be evaluated.

This chain links TRBV18 with TRBJ2-2; no definite D call. The CDR3 is 17 residues long. Trimming took 1 base from V and 0 from J, leaving 12 bases between them. Germline V gene lookup returns CDR1 KGHSH and CDR2 LQKENI. CDR3 bases: TGTGCCAGCTCACCACGGTTCCAAGCATCGAACACCGGGGAGCTGTTTTTT. Its protein product is CASSPRFQASNTGELFF. The complete variable domain, with remaining parts taken from reference TRBV18 and TRBJ2-2, reads NAGVMQNPRHLVRRRGQEARLRCSPMKGHSHVYWYRQLPEEGLKFMVYLQKENIIDESGMPKERFSAEFPKEGPSILRIQQVVRGDSAAYFCASSPRFQASNTGELFFGEGSRLTVL.

The chain is built from TRBV4-1 and TRBJ2-7, with D uncertain. Trimming removed 0 bases from V and 3 bases from J, with 6 bases in between. CDR1 MGHRA and CDR2 YSYEKL come from the germline V gene. CDR3 length equals 13 residues. CDR3 amino acids: CASSQEAGYEQYV. The CDR3 nucleotides read TGCGCCAGCAGCCAAGAAGCAGGCTACGAGCAGTACGTC.

The V gene is TRBV6-5, the J gene TRBJ1-6; weak D call: TRBD1 (5 bases). V gave up 6 bases and J gave up 7 bases, with 10 bases separating them. The germline CDR1 and CDR2 sequences are MNHEY and SVGAGI. The CDR3 has 13 amino acids. This CDR3 reads CASRTDPNSPLHF. CDR3 coding DNA: TGTGCCAGCAGGACAGACCCGAATTCACCCCTCCACTTT.

In this sample, this clone turned up a few times. The J gene is TRBJ2-5, the V gene TRBV7-3; TRBD1 matches 9 bases. With V trimmed by 0 bases and J by 4 bases, 0 bases remained unmatched. Germline V gene lookup returns CDR1 SGHTA and CDR2 FQGTGA. This CDR3 has 14 amino acids. The CDR3 nucleotides are TGTGCCAGCAGCTTAACGGGACAGGGAGAGACCCAGTACTTC. As protein: CASSLTGQGETQYF.

This clone appeared a few times. The CDR3 DNA follows: TGTGCCAGCAGGGGCTACTCTGGGGCCAACGTCCTGACTTTC. This codes for CASRGYSGANVLTF. The gene calls are TRBV6-1 and TRBJ2-6; D uncertain. CDR1 and CDR2 (germline): MNHNS, SASEGT. The CDR3 spans 14 residues. The V gene lost 6 bases and the J gene lost 0 bases, with 6 bases spanning the gap.

This sequence joins TRBV5-4 and TRBJ2-5, with TRBD2 as a possible D gene (6 bases). Per germline, CDR1 SGHNT and CDR2 YYREEE (reference sequence). V lost 3 bases and J 5 bases, leaving 14 bases between the germline ends. This CDR3 is built from 14 residues. The CDR3 sequence: CASSSRLVEETQYF. As DNA, the CDR3 is TGTGCCAGCAGCTCGAGACTAGTGGAGGAGACCCAGTACTTC.

This chain connects TRBV5-1 to TRBJ2-5; 7 nucleotides agree with TRBD1. This CDR3 is built from 15 residues. J gave up 5 bases and V 0 bases, and 7 bases lay outside the gene matches. CDR1 and CDR2 (germline): SGHRS, YFSETQ. The CDR3 bases are TGCGCCAGCAGCTTGGCCAGAGGGGGCGAGGAGACCCAGTACTTC. Amino acids: CASSLARGGEETQYF.

V usage is TRBV25-1 and J usage is TRBJ1-2, with 10 bases lining up with TRBD1. The CDR3 is 13 residues long. Looked up from germline, CDR1 is MGHDK and CDR2 is SYGVNS. V lost 6 bases and J lost 5; bases outside the gene matches: 3. The CDR3 is CASRTGGQYGYTF. CDR3 sequence (DNA): TGTGCCAGCAGGACAGGGGGCCAGTATGGCTACACCTTC.

This clone was observed a few times. This chain links TRBV10-3 with TRBJ1-2; 7 bases agree with TRBD1. This CDR3 has 14 residues. V lost 2 bases and J lost 4; bases outside the gene matches: 4. In germline, CDR1 is ENHRY, CDR2 SYGVKD. This chain's CDR3 is CAISEARQGYGYTF. The CDR3 DNA sequence: TGTGCCATCAGTGAGGCACGACAGGGCTATGGCTACACCTTC.

The count of this clone is one. V gene TRBV7-9 combines with J gene TRBJ2-7, with D uncertain. The CDR3 runs to 12 residues. Trimming removed 5 bases at V and 4 bases at J, with 9 bases between. CDR1 is SEHNR and CDR2 is FQNEAQ in the germline V gene (reference sequence). Here the CDR3 DNA reads TGTGCCAGCAGCCCCGGAGATTACGAGCAGTACTTC. This codes for CASSPGDYEQYF. Filled out from reference TRBV7-9 and TRBJ2-7, the complete variable domain reads DTGVSQNPRHKITKRGQNVTFRCDPISEHNRLYWYRQTLGQGPEFLTYFQNEAQLEKSRLLSDRFSAERPKGSFSTLEIQRTEQGDSAMYLCASSPGDYEQYFGPGTRLTVT.

This chain connects TRBV7-9 to TRBJ2-3, with 9 bases identical to TRBD1. The germline gives CDR1 SEHNR, CDR2 FQNEAQ (reference sequence). CDR3 length: 17 residues. The J segment lost 1 base and the V segment lost 5 bases, leaving 10 bases of the junction unmatched. The DNA for the CDR3 is TGTGCCAGCAGCCCTAGGGGACAGGGCTTTCGCACAGATACGCAGTATTTT. Its protein product is CASSPRGQGFRTDTQYF.

In its sample, this clone ranks as medium-sized. V is TRBV7-3 and J is TRBJ2-3, with D maybe TRBD1 (6 bases). From germline, CDR1 is SGHTA and CDR2 FQGTGA. V lost 0 bases and J lost 6, with 16 bases in between. This CDR3 is built from 16 residues. CDR3 bases: TGTGCCAGCAGCTTAACGGGGCCAGGGGTTAGTGATACGCAGTATTTT. Translation gives CASSLTGPGVSDTQYF.

This chain uses TRBV7-9 with TRBJ2-5; 10 bases agree with TRBD2. Germline CDR1 reads SEHNR; CDR2 reads FQNEAQ (reference sequence). The CDR3 covers 17 residues. Trimming removed 5 bases from V and 7 bases from J; junction bases left unmatched: 16. Here the CDR3 DNA reads TGTGCCAGCAGCCAAGATACAGCGGGGGGGCCGTTAGGGACCCAGTACTTC. It yields the protein CASSQDTAGGPLGTQYF.

The chain is built from TRBV15 and TRBJ2-1, with TRBD2 matching over 14 bases. Looked up from germline, CDR1 is LNHNV and CDR2 is YYDKDF (reference sequence). The CDR3 extends over 16 amino acids. Trimming removed 3 bases from V and 5 bases from J; junction bases left unmatched: 3. CDR3 amino acids: CATSSRTSGRNNEQFF. CDR3 bases: TGTGCCACCAGCAGCCGGACTAGCGGGAGGAACAATGAGCAGTTCTTC.

This chain links TRBV7-9 with TRBJ2-1, with 9 bases fitting TRBD1. CDR3 length: 14 residues. Germline lookup yields CDR1 SEHNR and CDR2 FQNEAQ (reference sequence). V was pared by 6 bases and J by 8 bases, with 8 bases of the junction left unmatched. The DNA for the CDR3 is TGTGCCAGCAGGACCGGACAGGGGTGGGATGAGCAGTTCTTC. Protein product: CASRTGQGWDEQFF.

The chain is built from TRBV9 and TRBJ2-1; tentative D call: TRBD1 (5 bases). Looked up from germline, CDR1 is SGDLS and CDR2 is YYNGEE. This CDR3 region has 16 residues. The germline V and J ends were trimmed by 3 bases and 4 bases, with 17 bases remaining between them. The CDR3 loop reads CASSAKAAQVYNEQFF. The CDR3 coding sequence is TGTGCCAGCAGCGCCAAGGCGGCACAGGTTTACAATGAGCAGTTCTTC. Variable domain in full (rest from reference TRBV9 and TRBJ2-1): DSGVTQTPKHLITATGQRVTLRCSPRSGDLSVYWYQQSLDQGLQFLIQYYNGEERAKGNILERFSAQQFPDLHSELNLSSLELGDSALYFCASSAKAAQVYNEQFFGPGTRLTVL.

In this sample, this clone turned up a few times. The chain recombines TRBV6-6 with TRBJ1-2; 8 bases agree with TRBD1. The trim removed 5 bases at V and 2 bases at J, leaving 10 bases unmatched. Germline V gene sequence: CDR1 MNHNY, CDR2 SVGAGI (reference sequence). The CDR3 is 16 residues long. CDR3 protein: CASSARGTGSNYGYTF. Here the CDR3 DNA reads TGTGCCAGCAGTGCCAGAGGGACAGGTAGCAACTATGGCTACACCTTC.